This TCR beta chain was recorded in a study of shared clonotypes between healthy human individuals. On the study more broadly: The cohort had two women and three men, ages 18 to 49.

Study-wide points: The naive CD4 repertoires of several donors were compared, and approximately 5.3% of clonotypes were shared.

Trimming removed 0 bases at V and 2 bases at J, with 12 bases between. This CDR3 spans 16 amino acids. CDR1 and CDR2 (germline): SGHVS, FNYEAQ. Of note for this clone: Its target is not known.

The run depth of the assay was deep. Clones were read by immunoSEQ multiplex PCR, and TCRdb kept only the in-frame ones, dropping some. This table has some 500,000 clones, roughly 95% appearing once. The sequenced sample consisted of naive CD4+ T cells sorted from blood. Subset indicated: CD45RA+ positively selected. V usage is TRBV7-6 and J usage is TRBJ2-3, with a weak D call TRBD2 (6 bases). The clonotype comes from a woman under 40 in good health. In nucleotides, the CDR3 is TGTGCCAGCAGCTTAGCGGGGGGTTCCCACACAGATACGCAGTATTTT. It translates to CASSLAGGSHTDTQYF.